A single sample is the source of the 21 T cell receptor beta chains below, sequenced in a study of siplizumab effects on memory and regulatory T cells. Sequencing was performed with immunoSEQ multiplex PCR; in TCRdb, only in-frame clones are kept and a portion is missing. In the table there are about 120,000 clones, 90% to 95% of which are singletons. Material for sequencing was non-Treg CD4+ T cells sorted from blood. These receptors originate from a human donor in good health.

The rearrangement links TRBV18 to TRBJ2-3; 8 bases are shared with TRBD2. The CDR3 has 13 residues. The trim removed 4 bases at V and 11 bases at J, leaving 8 bases unmatched. Germline V lookup: CDR1 KGHSH, CDR2 LQKENI. CDR3 region: CASSQIGAGEQYF. CDR3 DNA: TGTGCCAGCTCACAAATAGGAGCGGGGGAGCAGTATTTT.

The chain uses TRBV10-3 and TRBJ2-2, with 9 bases lining up with TRBD1. The CDR3 has 17 residues. V shed 6 bases, J shed 1 base, and the junction held 9 bases outside the gene matches. Looked up from germline, CDR1 is ENHRY and CDR2 is SYGVKD. The CDR3 region is CAISAGQGTENTGELFF. The CDR3, as DNA: TGTGCCATCAGCGCGGGACAGGGAACGGAGAACACCGGGGAGCTGTTTTTT.

V usage is TRBV7-2 and J usage is TRBJ2-7; 7 nucleotides align to TRBD1. The ends lost 1 base at V and 5 bases at J; junction bases unmatched: 8. CDR1 is SGHTA and CDR2 is FQGNSA in the germline V gene. CDR3 length equals 15 residues. CDR3 sequence reads: CASSLETGIVHEQYF. CDR3 DNA: TGTGCCAGCAGCTTAGAGACAGGGATTGTCCACGAGCAGTACTTC.

The chain couples TRBV19 to TRBJ1-1; tentative D call: TRBD1 (5 bases). The length of the CDR3 is 16 residues. The V gene's germline CDR1 is LNHDA and CDR2 SQIVND (reference sequence). The V end was cut by 3 bases, the J end by 0 bases, with 14 bases between. This CDR3 reads CASSISSGRMNTEAFF. CDR3 DNA: TGTGCCAGTAGTATTTCGTCAGGGCGGATGAACACTGAAGCTTTCTTT.

V and J are TRBV2 and TRBJ1-1; TRBD1 aligns across 7 bases. Germline CDR1 SNHLY, CDR2 FYNNEI. With V trimmed by 6 bases and J by 1 base, 8 bases remained unmatched. This CDR3 spans 15 amino acids. The CDR3 protein is CASSKDRSSNTEAFF. The CDR3, as DNA: TGTGCCAGCAGCAAGGACAGGTCGTCGAACACTGAAGCTTTCTTT.

The chain has TRBV7-3 and TRBJ2-1; TRBD2 aligns across 8 bases. The length of the CDR3 is 16 residues. CDR1 and CDR2 (germline): SGHTA, FQGTGA. With V trimmed by 5 bases and J by 5 bases, 11 bases remained unmatched. CDR3 DNA: TGTGCCAGCAGCCTCCAAGGGACTAGGAACCACAATGAGCAGTTCTTC. Translating gives CASSLQGTRNHNEQFF.

This chain joins TRBV27 and TRBJ1-1; 7 positions match TRBD1. The V gene's germline CDR1 is MNHEY and CDR2 SMNVEV (reference sequence). CDR3 length: 14 residues. V trimming: 6 bases; J trimming: 10 bases; junction bases outside the gene matches: 14. The CDR3, as DNA: TGTGCCAGCAGACAGATGACAGGGAGTATTGCAGCTTTCTTT. Its protein product is CASRQMTGSIAAFF.

The rearrangement uses TRBV7-3 and TRBJ2-1; D assignment may be TRBD1 or TRBD2 (6 bases each). CDR3 length: 15 residues. Germline-derived CDR1 and CDR2 are SGHTA and FQGTGA. V was clipped by 5 bases and J by 2 bases, with 13 bases between them. The CDR3 is CASSQGGTTYNEQFF. CDR3 nucleotide sequence: TGTGCCAGCAGCCAAGGGGGGACCACCTACAATGAGCAGTTCTTC.

Regarding this clone: In the same sample, other DNA sequences code for this CDR3. The V call is TRBV18, the J call TRBJ1-1; D ambiguous. Germline assignment: CDR1 KGHSH and CDR2 LQKENI. Trimming removed 3 bases at V and 1 base at J, with 6 bases between. CDR3 length equals 13 residues. In nucleotides, the CDR3 is TGTGCCAGCTCACCGGCAGGGAACACTGAAGCTTTCTTT. Amino acid sequence: CASSPAGNTEAFF.

J is TRBJ2-7 and V is TRBV11-3, with D possibly matching TRBD1 (6 bases). The V end was cut by 2 bases, the J end by 5 bases, with 16 bases between. CDR3 size: 15 residues. Germline V CDR1 and CDR2: SGHNT, YENEEA. The CDR3 loop reads CASSLNPQGTHEQYF. As DNA, the CDR3 is TGTGCCAGCAGCTTAAATCCCCAGGGGACCCACGAGCAGTACTTC.

J is TRBJ2-5 and V is TRBV27, with a tentative D call TRBD2 (7 bases). The CDR3 extends over 14 amino acids. The germline V gene encodes CDR1 MNHEY and CDR2 SMNVEV (reference sequence). Trimming pared 4 bases from V and 5 bases from J, leaving 14 bases between. The CDR3, as DNA: TGTGCCAGCAGTTGGGGGGGGCTTGGGGAGACCCAGTACTTC. It translates to CASSWGGLGETQYF.

V usage is TRBV19 and J usage is TRBJ2-1; D call uncertain. The CDR3 loop spans 13 amino acids. The V gene lost 1 base and the J gene lost 10 bases, with 11 bases spanning the gap. Looked up from germline, CDR1 is LNHDA and CDR2 is SQIVND (reference sequence). This CDR3 reads CASSIGGPGEQFF. The CDR3 bases are TGTGCCAGTAGTATAGGCGGTCCTGGGGAGCAGTTCTTC. Full variable domain (rest looked up from reference TRBV19 and TRBJ2-1): DGGITQSPKYLFRKEGQNVTLSCEQNLNHDAMYWYRQDPGQGLRLIYYSQIVNDFQKGDIAEGYSVSREKKESFPLTVTSAQKNPTAFYLCASSIGGPGEQFFGPGTRLTVL.

This clone showed up just a few times. The CDR3 region has the DNA TGTGCCAGTAGTTCCCTTAGGGGAATTGATGAAAAACTGTTTTTT. As protein: CASSSLRGIDEKLFF. This chain connects TRBV19 to TRBJ1-4, with D possibly TRBD1 on 5 matching bases. The CDR3 consists of 15 residues. Germline CDR1 is LNHDA and CDR2 is SQIVND (reference sequence). Trimming stripped 5 bases from V and 6 bases from J, with 16 bases between. The whole variable domain, remainder taken from reference TRBV19 and TRBJ1-4, is DGGITQSPKYLFRKEGQNVTLSCEQNLNHDAMYWYRQDPGQGLRLIYYSQIVNDFQKGDIAEGYSVSREKKESFPLTVTSAQKNPTAFYLCASSSLRGIDEKLFFGSGTQLSVL.

This rearrangement joins TRBV6-1 to TRBJ1-5; 8 bases match TRBD1. Germline trimming cut 0 bases from V and 9 bases from J; bases unmatched to any gene: 7. Looked up from germline, CDR1 is MNHNS and CDR2 is SASEGT. The CDR3 has 15 amino acids. The CDR3 DNA follows: TGTGCCAGCAGTGAAGCGTTACAGGGGGTACGGCCCCAGCATTTT. It specifies CASSEALQGVRPQHF.

The V call is TRBV4-1, the J call TRBJ2-3; D not resolved. The CDR3 totals 16 residues. Germline V gene lookup returns CDR1 MGHRA and CDR2 YSYEKL. V shed 1 base and J shed 1 base, with 12 bases lying between them. CDR3 residues: CASSQVAERGTDTQYF. The DNA of the CDR3 is TGCGCCAGCAGCCAAGTCGCGGAAAGGGGCACAGATACGCAGTATTTT.

Worth noting for this clone: Other nucleotide sequences in the sample specify the same CDR3. V is TRBV18 and J is TRBJ1-2; 8 bases match TRBD1. The CDR3 is 12 amino acids. CDR1 KGHSH and CDR2 LQKENI come from the germline V gene. Trimming cost V 6 bases and J 6 bases; bases outside gene matches: 3. The CDR3 sequence: CASSPDRDGYTF. CDR3 coding DNA: TGTGCCAGCTCCCCGGACAGGGATGGCTACACCTTC.

This clone was detected only once. V usage is TRBV4-1 and J usage is TRBJ1-1; D gene ambiguous. Germline CDR1 and CDR2: MGHRA and YSYEKL. The CDR3 runs to 14 residues. V lost 1 base and J 0 bases, leaving 6 bases between the germline ends. CDR3: CASSQVRLNTEAFF. The CDR3 DNA reads TGCGCCAGCAGCCAAGTTCGCTTGAACACTGAAGCTTTCTTT.

The CDR3 DNA reads TGTGCCAGCAGCCCTAGGGGTGGCGGGCGACAAGAGACCCAGTACTTC. Translating it yields CASSPRGGGRQETQYF. The rearrangement uses TRBV7-9 and TRBJ2-5, with D perhaps assigned TRBD1 or TRBD2 (5 bases each). Per the germline V gene, CDR1 is SEHNR and CDR2 is FQNEAQ (reference sequence). The germline V and J ends were trimmed by 5 bases and 2 bases, with 18 bases remaining between them. The CDR3 is 16 amino acids.

This chain joins TRBV19 and TRBJ2-7; D perhaps matches TRBD2 (6 bases). Germline V gene data show CDR1 as LNHDA and CDR2 as SQIVND (reference sequence). There are 10 residues in the CDR3. The V end was cut by 8 bases, the J end by 7 bases, with 9 bases between. The CDR3 here is CASGGGEQYF. The CDR3 DNA is TGTGCCAGTGGAGGAGGGGAGCAGTACTTC.

The chain couples TRBV25-1 to TRBJ2-1, with 14 bases identical to TRBD2. Unmatched junction bases numbered 1, after V lost 8 bases and J lost 7 bases. The CDR3 totals 13 residues. Germline V CDR1 and CDR2: MGHDK, SYGVNS. Here the CDR3 DNA reads TGTGCCAGCCGACTAGCGGGGGGGAATGAGCAGTTCTTC. Its translation: CASRLAGGNEQFF.

The rearrangement joins TRBV2 to TRBJ1-6; D may be TRBD1 (6 bases). Germline V gives CDR1 SNHLY, CDR2 FYNNEI. Trimming took off 5 bases at V and 9 bases at J, with 17 bases between the two ends. CDR3 size: 15 residues. The CDR3 protein is CASSKNDRFASPLHF. CDR3 sequence (DNA): TGTGCCAGCAGTAAAAATGACAGGTTCGCTTCACCCCTCCACTTT.